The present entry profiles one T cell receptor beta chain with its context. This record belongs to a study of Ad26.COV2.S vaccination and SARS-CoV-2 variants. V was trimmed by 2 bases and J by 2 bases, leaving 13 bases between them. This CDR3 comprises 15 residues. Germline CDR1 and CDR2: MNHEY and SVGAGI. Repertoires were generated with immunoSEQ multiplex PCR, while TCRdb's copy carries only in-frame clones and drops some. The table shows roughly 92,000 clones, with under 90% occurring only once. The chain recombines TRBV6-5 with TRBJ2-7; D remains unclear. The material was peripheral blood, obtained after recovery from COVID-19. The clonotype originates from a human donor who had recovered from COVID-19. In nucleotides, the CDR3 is TGTGCCAGCAGTTACGGAACCCCGGAACCCTACGAGCAGTACTTC. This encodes CASSYGTPEPYEQYF.